This paragraph covers one TCR beta chain sequence. In the original processing: From reference gene primer amplification, estimates of nucleated cell counts were derived. The data were produced by immunoSEQ multiplex PCR, yet TCRdb's version contains in-frame clones alone and is incomplete. V and J calls and clone size are copied from that table; D and trimming were computed from the DNA. The table has 250,000 to 350,000 clones, around 90% seen once. The data were obtained in a study of blood T cell repertoires in COVID-19. Turning to the study itself: Collection of acute and convalescent COVID-19 samples took place in the United States, Italy and Spain.

Seattle patient enrollment occurred during active infection, with longitudinal follow-up thereafter. The CDR3 is 16 amino acids. The V and J ends lost 3 bases and 3 bases respectively, with 12 bases between them. The sample was peripheral blood. The gene calls are TRBV23-1 and TRBJ1-6, with D possibly matching TRBD1 (6 bases). TRBV23-1 is placed among ORFs of uncertain function. The receptor comes from a woman between 25 and 40 years old with COVID-19, enrolled during active disease. CDR3 DNA: TGCGCCAGCAGTCAGAGACAGGTAATCTATAATTCACCCCTCCACTTT. This translates into CASSQRQVIYNSPLHF.